Shown below are 9 T cell receptor beta chains from a single sample sequenced in a study of blood T cell repertoires in COVID-19. Measured with immunoSEQ multiplex PCR; TCRdb has only the in-frame clones, and not every one. The sample lists fewer than 450,000 clones; more than 75% were seen once. Sequencing used peripheral blood. These TCRs come from a woman aged 50 to 60 with COVID-19, enrolled during active disease.

The chain has TRBV19 and TRBJ2-2; weak D call: TRBD2 (6 bases). The CDR3 runs 13 residues. Deletions cut 6 bases from V and 6 bases from J, with 11 bases between. The germline gives CDR1 LNHDA, CDR2 SQIVND (reference sequence). The CDR3 region is CASSPEGSGELFF. The CDR3 region has the DNA TGTGCCAGTAGCCCGGAGGGGTCCGGGGAGCTGTTTTTT.

The rearrangement joins TRBV6-1 to TRBJ2-1, with TRBD2 matching over 10 bases. The V and J ends lost 2 bases and 0 bases, in that order; junction bases with no gene match: 10. This CDR3 comprises 19 residues. Germline assignment: CDR1 MNHNS and CDR2 SASEGT. This chain's CDR3 is CASSERGASGSFSYNEQFF. CDR3 sequence (DNA): TGTGCCAGCAGTGAAAGGGGGGCTAGCGGGAGTTTCTCCTACAATGAGCAGTTCTTC.

This chain uses TRBV13 with TRBJ2-7; 13 nucleotides match TRBD2. Germline CDR1 and CDR2: PRHDT and FYEKMQ (reference sequence). The CDR3 contains 15 residues. V shed 5 bases and J 2 bases; nucleotides not matched to a gene: 3. CDR3 bases: TGTGCCAGCAGCCGACTAGCGGGAGGCCCCTACGAGCAGTACTTC. Amino acid sequence: CASSRLAGGPYEQYF.

The chain has TRBV21-1 and TRBJ2-3; no DNA check was done on the table's D call, TRBD2. TRBV21-1 is a pseudogene locus. The CDR3 contains 16 residues. CDR3 residues: CASRHRTRSSTDTQYF. CDR3 coding DNA: TGTGCCAGCCGCCATAGGACTAGATCTAGCACAGATACGCAGTATTTT.

V is TRBV7-2 and J is TRBJ1-5; 7 bases fit TRBD1. This CDR3 spans 14 amino acids. V was clipped by 6 bases and J by 3 bases; unmatched bases: 5. The germline gives CDR1 SGHTA, CDR2 FQGNSA. CDR3 sequence: CASRTGVNNQPQHF. The CDR3 DNA follows: TGTGCCAGCAGAACAGGGGTAAACAATCAGCCCCAGCATTTT. The full variable domain, completed using reference TRBV7-2 and TRBJ1-5, is GAGVSQSPSNKVTEKGKDVELRCDPISGHTALYWYRQSLGQGLEFLIYFQGNSAPDKSGLPSDRFSAERTGGSVSTLTIQRTQQEDSAVYLCASRTGVNNQPQHFGDGTRLSIL.

The chain recombines TRBV5-1 with TRBJ2-7; TRBD1 aligns across 11 bases. The germline V gene encodes CDR1 SGHRS and CDR2 YFSETQ. The CDR3 is made up of 16 amino acids. Germline trimming cut 0 bases from V and 5 bases from J; bases unmatched to any gene: 7. The CDR3 reads CASSLARTGGKNEQYF. CDR3 sequence (DNA): TGCGCCAGCAGCTTGGCCCGGACAGGGGGCAAGAACGAGCAGTACTTC.

V gene TRBV20-1 combines with J gene TRBJ2-3, with TRBD2 as a possible D gene (6 bases). V lost 3 bases to trimming and J lost 3 bases, with 10 bases between them. CDR1 DFQATT and CDR2 SNEGSKA come from the germline V gene (reference sequence). The CDR3 totals 13 residues. The CDR3 here is CSASGGTTDTQYF. The CDR3 region has the DNA TGCAGTGCTAGTGGCGGGACTACAGATACGCAGTATTTT.

This clone was seen just once. The chain couples TRBV20-1 to TRBJ2-7; D gene ambiguous. The CDR3 runs 11 residues. Looked up from germline, CDR1 is DFQATT and CDR2 is SNEGSKA (reference sequence). The V end was cut by 3 bases, the J end by 7 bases, with 10 bases between. The CDR3 DNA is TGCAGTGCTAGCGATCGGTGGGAGCAGTACTTC. Amino acid sequence: CSASDRWEQYF.

The V gene is TRBV12-5, the J gene TRBJ1-5; D remains unclear. Germline V CDR1 and CDR2: LGHNT, FRNRAP. Trimming took off 0 bases at V and 5 bases at J, with 14 bases between the two ends. The CDR3 has 16 amino acids. This CDR3 reads CASGLVGGNGDQPQHF. CDR3 DNA: TGTGCTAGTGGTTTGGTGGGAGGGAACGGGGATCAGCCCCAGCATTTT.